A selection of T cell receptor beta chains follows, all from one sample in a study of regulatory T cells in long-lasting Graves disease. MiXCR, run by TCRdb on the multiplex PCR reads, gives a single entry per CDR3 protein. Among hundreds of thousands of distinct CDR3 sequences listed, 20% to 25% were seen once. This material consisted of peripheral blood mononuclear cells (PBMCs), taken when the disease was refractory, from a patient treated with antithyroid drugs. The source is a female donor with Graves disease. The CDR3 runs from the conserved cysteine through the conserved F or W. A D gene is named only where the DNA matches it firmly. Expanded clones get a size class; other rows say once, few or many, or leave the size out.

TRBV12-3/TRBV12-4	few	NA	TRBJ2-3	CASSLQGISTQYF	TGTGCCAGCAGTTTACAGGGGATCAGTACGCAGTATTTT
TRBV2	many	NA	TRBJ1-5	CASSGELGYNQPQHF	TGTGCCAGCAGTGGGGAACTCGGGTACAATCAGCCCCAGCATTTT
TRBV28	few	NA	TRBJ1-3	CASEGPSPLSGNTIYF	TGTGCCAGCGAGGGCCCGAGCCCTCTCTCTGGAAACACCATATATTTT
TRBV15	many	NA	TRBJ2-7	CATSKAGHEQYF	TGTGCCACCAGCAAGGCCGGGCACGAGCAGTACTTC
TRBV12-3/TRBV12-4	many	TRBD1	TRBJ1-1	CASRRDRVAFF	TGTGCCAGCAGACGCGACAGGGTGGCTTTCTTT
TRBV5-1	few	NA	TRBJ2-7	CASRYGTDSYEQYF	TGCGCCAGCAGATACGGGACCGATAGCTACGAGCAGTACTTC
TRBV28	many	TRBD1	TRBJ1-4	CASSTGTGREKLFF	TGTGCCAGCAGCACCGGGACAGGACGCGAAAAACTGTTTTTT
TRBV28	many	NA	TRBJ1-2	CASSPGQPPYYGYTF	TGTGCCAGCAGTCCCGGACAGCCCCCTTACTATGGCTACACCTTC
TRBV19	few	TRBD1	TRBJ2-5	CASSIRGPETQYF	TGTGCCAGCAGTATCAGGGGGCCGGAGACCCAGTACTTC
TRBV27	many	NA	TRBJ1-1	CASSSPGRRGSGTEAFF	TGTGCCAGCAGTTCCCCGGGAAGACGGGGGTCGGGCACTGAAGCTTTCTTT
TRBV20-1	many	NA	TRBJ2-7	CSASSRDFYEQYF	TGCAGTGCTAGTTCCAGGGACTTCTACGAGCAGTACTTC
TRBV18	NA	NA	TRBJ2-7	CASSDRRGLYEQYF	TGTGCCAGCTCAGACCGCCGGGGCCTCTACGAGCAGTACTTC
TRBV18	NA	NA	TRBJ2-5	CASSPLSREAQYF	TGTGCCAGCTCACCCCTCAGCCGAGAGGCCCAGTACTTC